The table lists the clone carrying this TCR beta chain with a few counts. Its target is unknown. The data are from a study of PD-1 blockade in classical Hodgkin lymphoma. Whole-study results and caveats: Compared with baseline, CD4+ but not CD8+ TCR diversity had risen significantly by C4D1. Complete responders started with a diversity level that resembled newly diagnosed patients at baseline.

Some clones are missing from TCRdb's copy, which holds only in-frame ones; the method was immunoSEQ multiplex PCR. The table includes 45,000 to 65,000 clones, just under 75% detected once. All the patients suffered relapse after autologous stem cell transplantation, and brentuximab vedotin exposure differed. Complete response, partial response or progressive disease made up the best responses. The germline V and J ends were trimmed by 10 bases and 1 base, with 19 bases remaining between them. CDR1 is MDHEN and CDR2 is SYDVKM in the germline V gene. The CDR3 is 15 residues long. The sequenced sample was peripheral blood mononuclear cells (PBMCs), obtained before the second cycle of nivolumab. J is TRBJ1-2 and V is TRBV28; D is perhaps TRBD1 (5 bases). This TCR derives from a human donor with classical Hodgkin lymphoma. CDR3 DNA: TGTGCCACCACGGGTCCAGGGAGAGGTAACTATGGCTACACCTTC. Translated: CATTGPGRGNYGYTF.